Below, 15 T cell receptor beta chains from the same sample are listed, as sequenced in a study of high-grade serous ovarian cancer treatment subgroups. Tumor samples were obtained before definitive surgery or chemotherapy. The assay was immunoSEQ multiplex PCR, and TCRdb's table has in-frame clones only and misses some. This sample carries over 1,500 clones, roughly 82% of them seen once, and the ten largest clones take 14%. The sequenced material came from tumor tissue. These TCRs come from a human donor with high-grade serous ovarian cancer.

This clone showed up just once. The gene calls are TRBV12-5 and TRBJ2-3; D unclear. CDR1 and CDR2 (germline): LGHNT, FRNRAP. The CDR3 totals 11 residues. V gave up 0 bases and J gave up 8 bases, with 3 bases separating them. The CDR3 sequence: CASGLVGTQYF. The CDR3 coding sequence is TGTGCTAGTGGTTTGGTGGGTACGCAGTATTTT.

This clone was observed a handful of times. The chain joins TRBV4-3 to TRBJ1-1; D is uncertain. The CDR3 consists of 13 residues. The V end lost 1 base, the J end lost 1 base, and 4 bases lay between the germline ends. Per germline, CDR1 LGHNA and CDR2 YSLEER. This CDR3 reads CASSQGENTEAFF. In DNA form, the CDR3 reads TGCGCCAGCAGCCAAGGCGAGAACACTGAAGCTTTCTTT.

This sequence joins TRBV15 and TRBJ2-2; D may match TRBD1 or TRBD2 (5 bases each). The CDR3 has 16 residues. CDR1 and CDR2 (germline): LNHNV, YYDKDF (reference sequence). The V and J ends lost 6 bases and 1 base respectively, with 15 bases between them. The DNA for the CDR3 is TGTGCCACCAGTCAAACCGGGACGGTGAACACCGGGGAGCTGTTTTTT. It encodes CATSQTGTVNTGELFF.

The gene calls are TRBV7-2 and TRBJ2-3; no definite D call. Germline lookup yields CDR1 SGHTA and CDR2 FQGNSA. V was shortened by 5 bases and J by 6 bases, with 9 bases between the two germline ends. The CDR3 is 12 amino acids. CDR3 protein: CASSPAWDTQYF. The CDR3, as DNA: TGTGCCAGCAGCCCAGCCTGGGATACGCAGTATTTT.

This chain uses TRBV27 with TRBJ2-7, with 7 bases aligning to TRBD1. Germline assignment: CDR1 MNHEY and CDR2 SMNVEV (reference sequence). This CDR3 spans 12 amino acids. After removal of 5 bases from V and 6 bases from J, the junction contained 4 bases not matched to a gene. The DNA of the CDR3 is TGTGCCAGCAGTCGACAGGGATCCGAGCAGTACTTC. Translation gives CASSRQGSEQYF.

This rearrangement joins TRBV29-1 to TRBJ1-3; TRBD2 agrees at 7 bases. The J call may be faulty, since TRBJ2-2 better matches the DNA end. The germline V gene encodes CDR1 SQVTM and CDR2 ANQGSEA. The CDR3 contains 12 residues. In DNA form, the CDR3 reads TGCAGCGTAGCGGGAAACACCGGGGAGCTGTTTTTT. Translating it yields CSVAGNTGELFF.

The V gene is TRBV7-9, the J gene TRBJ1-2, with D unclear. There are 15 residues in the CDR3. V gave up 0 bases and J gave up 2 bases, with 10 bases separating them. CDR1 SEHNR and CDR2 FQNEAQ come from the germline V gene (reference sequence). DNA of the CDR3: TGTGCCAGCAGCTTAGCGGTAAAGGGCAACTATGGCTACACCTTC. Amino acid sequence: CASSLAVKGNYGYTF.

This clone was recorded a few times. J is TRBJ1-1 and V is TRBV4-1; 9 positions agree with TRBD1. CDR3 length: 16 amino acids. V gave up 0 bases and J gave up 5 bases; unmatched junction bases: 7. Germline V gene data show CDR1 as MGHRA and CDR2 as YSYEKL. The CDR3 nucleotides read TGCGCCAGCAGCCAAGACCGGGACAGGGAGTATACTGAAGCTTTCTTT. The encoded protein is CASSQDRDREYTEAFF.

The J gene is TRBJ2-7, the V gene TRBV11-3, with 7 bases fitting TRBD2. Germline values: CDR1 SGHNT, CDR2 YENEEA. Trimming took 4 bases from V and 0 from J; bases not matched to a gene: 6. The CDR3 loop spans 15 amino acids. The CDR3: CASSSGGGVSYEQYF. DNA for the CDR3: TGTGCCAGCAGCTCGGGAGGTGGGGTCTCCTACGAGCAGTACTTC.

The chain employs TRBV11-3 and TRBJ2-5; D is unresolved. The germline gives CDR1 SGHNT, CDR2 YENEEA. Trimming stripped 0 bases from V and 2 bases from J, with 4 bases between. The CDR3 loop spans 13 amino acids. Written as DNA, the CDR3 is TGTGCCAGCAGCTTAGAGAGTCAAGAGACCCAGTACTTC. This translates into CASSLESQETQYF.

The chain employs TRBV7-9 and TRBJ1-4; tentatively, D is TRBD1 (5 bases). The CDR3 sequence is 16 residues long. V was cut by 5 bases and J by 0 bases, with 13 bases left in between. Germline CDR1 and CDR2: SEHNR and FQNEAQ (reference sequence). The CDR3 spells CASSDGGGSTNEKLFF. CDR3 nucleotides: TGTGCCAGCAGCGATGGGGGGGGATCAACTAATGAAAAACTGTTTTTT.

The V gene is TRBV30, the J gene TRBJ1-1; tentative D call: TRBD1 (5 bases). CDR3 length: 13 residues. Germline CDR1 GTSNPN, CDR2 SVGIG (reference sequence). The germline V and J ends were trimmed by 1 base and 8 bases, with 14 bases remaining between them. The CDR3 DNA reads TGTGCCTGGAGTGCCAGGGAAGATCAAGAAGCTTTCTTT. This codes for CAWSAREDQEAFF.

This sequence joins TRBV7-9 and TRBJ2-3; no firm D call. V shed 5 bases and J shed 3 bases, with 12 bases lying between them. This CDR3 contains 14 residues. Germline CDR1 and CDR2: SEHNR and FQNEAQ (reference sequence). As DNA, the CDR3 is TGTGCCAGCAGCCCCCTTGGGAAAACAGATACGCAGTATTTT. As protein: CASSPLGKTDTQYF.

The chain employs TRBV11-3 and TRBJ2-7, with D hard to call. Germline V gives CDR1 SGHNT, CDR2 YENEEA. Between the trimmed V and J ends, which lost 2 bases and 3 bases, there was a span of 17 bases. There are 16 residues in the CDR3. The CDR3 sequence: CASSLKSLGINYEQYF. DNA for the CDR3: TGTGCCAGCAGCTTAAAATCCTTGGGGATCAACTACGAGCAGTACTTC.

This chain joins TRBV5-1 and TRBJ2-5; 7 bases agree with TRBD1. TRBJ2-7 matches the DNA end more closely, so the J call is doubtful. The CDR3 consists of 14 residues. The V gene's germline CDR1 is SGHRS and CDR2 YFSETQ. CDR3 bases: TGCGCCAGCAGCGGAACGATACAGGGGTACGAGCAGTACTTC. This gives the protein CASSGTIQGYEQYF.